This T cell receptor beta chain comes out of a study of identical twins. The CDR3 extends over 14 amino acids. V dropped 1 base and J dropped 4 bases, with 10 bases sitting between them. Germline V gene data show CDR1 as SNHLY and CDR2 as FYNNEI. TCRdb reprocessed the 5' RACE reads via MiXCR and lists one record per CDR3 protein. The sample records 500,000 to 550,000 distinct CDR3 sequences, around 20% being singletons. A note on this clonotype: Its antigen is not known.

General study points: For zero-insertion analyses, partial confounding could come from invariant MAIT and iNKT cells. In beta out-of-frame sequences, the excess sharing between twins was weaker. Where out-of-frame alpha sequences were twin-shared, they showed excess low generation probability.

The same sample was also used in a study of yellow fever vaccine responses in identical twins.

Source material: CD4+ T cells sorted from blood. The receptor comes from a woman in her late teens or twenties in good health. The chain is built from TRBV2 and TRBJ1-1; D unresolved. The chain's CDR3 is CASSEEGTITEAFF. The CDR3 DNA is TGTGCCAGCAGTGAAGAGGGCACGATCACTGAAGCTTTCTTT.